The next 14 T cell receptor beta chains were all read from a single sample in a study of Graves' ophthalmopathy and Graves' hyperthyroidism. Amplified TCR beta CDR3 regions were obtained using RNA transcripts as template. A first-round RT-PCR used HTBI primers, followed by a second-round multiplex PCR. TCRdb reprocessed the multiplex PCR reads via MiXCR and lists one record per CDR3 protein. The sample includes more than 1,000,000 distinct CDR3 sequences, approximately 35% seen only once; the top ten take 8.5% to 14%. Sequencing was done on a sample of peripheral blood or thyroid tissue (not recorded which). Receptors were obtained from an adult man with Graves' hyperthyroidism.

Turning to this clonotype: It may be a read error: a sequence one base away is much more abundant. This chain links TRBV6-2 or TRBV6-3 with TRBJ2-2; the D is unclear. V lost 6 bases and J 7 bases, leaving 6 bases between the germline ends. This CDR3 contains 11 residues. Looked up from germline, CDR1 is MNHEY and CDR2 is SVGEGT. The CDR3 sequence is CASREIGELFF. CDR3 nucleotide sequence: TGTGCCAGCAGGGAGATCGGGGAGCTGTTTTTT.

The V call is TRBV7-9, the J call TRBJ2-7; 9 bases fit TRBD2. This CDR3 has 14 residues. Germline V gene sequence: CDR1 SEHNR, CDR2 FQNEAQ (reference sequence). CDR3 amino acids: CARDLGGRAQEQYF. CDR3 DNA: TGTGCTAGAGACCTTGGCGGGAGGGCACAGGAGCAGTACTTC.

Regarding this clonotype: A much larger clone lies a single base off, so this may be a read error. The chain uses TRBV6-6 and TRBJ1-1, with D possibly being TRBD1 (5 bases). V lost 6 bases and J 4 bases, leaving 21 bases between the germline ends. Germline CDR1 is MNHNY and CDR2 is SVGAGI (reference sequence). The CDR3 consists of 16 residues. CDR3 DNA: TGTGCCAGCAGGCCCGGGGGTGGGAGTTTGAGCACTGAAGCTTTCTTT. Translation: CASRPGGGSLSTEAFF.

The genes are TRBV2 and TRBJ2-2; 7 bases are shared with TRBD1. Per the germline V gene, CDR1 is SNHLY and CDR2 is FYNNEI. The CDR3 is made up of 14 amino acids. V lost 6 bases and J lost 4; bases outside the gene matches: 5. The CDR3 reads CASRRDSPTGELFF. The CDR3 nucleotides read TGTGCCAGCAGGAGGGACAGTCCCACCGGGGAGCTGTTTTTT.

The J gene is TRBJ1-2, the V gene TRBV25-1, with TRBD1 matching over 8 bases. The germline gives CDR1 MGHDK, CDR2 SYGVNS. The J segment lost 8 bases and the V segment lost 5 bases, leaving 13 bases of the junction unmatched. CDR3 size: 15 residues. CDR3 residues: CASSLSRTGKGGYTF. The DNA for the CDR3 is TGTGCCAGCAGTTTATCGAGGACAGGGAAAGGGGGCTACACCTTC.

The genes are TRBV5-1 and TRBJ1-2; D perhaps matches TRBD1 (5 bases). In germline, CDR1 is SGHRS, CDR2 YFSETQ. The CDR3 has 17 amino acids. V shed 2 bases and J shed 5 bases, with 22 bases lying between them. The CDR3, as DNA: TGCGCCAGCAGCTTCGACTCTGGGGCCAGCAGTGGGTATGGCTACACCTTC. Protein: CASSFDSGASSGYGYTF.

This clonotype has at least ten counts. The chain carries TRBV24-1 and TRBJ1-1, with D uncertain. The CDR3 spans 13 residues. Germline CDR1 KGHDR, CDR2 SFDVKD. Deletions cut 5 bases from V and 5 bases from J, with 11 bases between. CDR3 in amino acids: CATSGRVGTEAFF. The CDR3, as DNA: TGTGCCACCAGTGGCCGGGTGGGGACTGAAGCTTTCTTT.

This clonotype was counted between two and nine times. The chain has TRBV19 and TRBJ2-7, with 13 nucleotides matching TRBD2. J lost 3 bases, V lost 4 bases, and 6 bases had no gene match. Germline values: CDR1 LNHDA, CDR2 SQIVND (reference sequence). This CDR3 has 16 amino acids. The CDR3 here is CASSTWTSGSGYEQYF. CDR3 nucleotides: TGTGCCAGTAGTACCTGGACTAGCGGGAGTGGCTACGAGCAGTACTTC.

This clonotype came up many times. The chain joins TRBV10-2 to TRBJ2-7; D is perhaps TRBD1 (6 bases). The length of the CDR3 is 15 residues. Trimming shortened V by 8 bases and J by 2 bases, and 19 bases separated the two germline ends. CDR1 and CDR2 from the germline V gene are WSHSY and SAAADI. The CDR3 is CASSRNGQTTYEQYF. The DNA for the CDR3 is TGCGCCAGCTCCAGAAACGGACAGACGACCTACGAGCAGTACTTC.

This clonotype was counted once. The CDR3 DNA reads as TGTGCCAGCAGCTTGCGGGACAGGGGTTCGCAGGAGCAGTACTTC. Its translation: CASSLRDRGSQEQYF. V and J are TRBV7-9 and TRBJ2-7; 10 nucleotides line up with TRBD1. Germline CDR1 reads SEHNR; CDR2 reads FQNEAQ (reference sequence). This CDR3 is built from 15 residues. Trimming removed 3 bases from V and 7 bases from J; junction bases left unmatched: 9. Drawing the rest from reference TRBV7-9 and TRBJ2-7, the complete variable domain is DTGVSQNPRHKITKRGQNVTFRCDPISEHNRLYWYRQTLGQGPEFLTYFQNEAQLEKSRLLSDRFSAERPKGSFSTLEIQRTEQGDSAMYLCASSLRDRGSQEQYFGPGTRLTVT.

The chain combines TRBV5-1 with TRBJ2-7, with 7 bases aligning to TRBD2. The V gene end was trimmed by 4 bases and the J gene end by 2 bases; junction bases not matched to a gene: 15. From germline, CDR1 is SGHRS and CDR2 YFSETQ. This CDR3 has 17 residues. The CDR3 DNA follows: TGCGCCAGCAGCCGAGGGACTACAACAGTGGATACCTACGAGCAGTACTTC. It codes for CASSRGTTTVDTYEQYF.

The V call is TRBV5-4, the J call TRBJ2-5; TRBD2 is a possible D gene (6 bases). The length of the CDR3 is 16 residues. Germline-derived CDR1 and CDR2 are SGHNT and YYREEE (reference sequence). Trimming shortened V by 2 bases and J by 0 bases, and 14 bases separated the two germline ends. DNA of the CDR3: TGTGCCAGCAGCTTTATGGGCGGAGGGTACCAAGAGACCCAGTACTTC. It yields the protein CASSFMGGGYQETQYF.

This chain's CDR3 is CSSYEPGTSGYQETQYF. The DNA for the CDR3 is TGCAGCAGTTACGAACCTGGGACTAGCGGATACCAAGAGACCCAGTACTTC. V usage is TRBV29-1 and J usage is TRBJ2-5; 11 nucleotides align to TRBD2. CDR1 and CDR2 from the germline V gene are SQVTM and ANQGSEA. Germline trimming cut 8 bases from V and 0 bases from J; bases unmatched to any gene: 14. This CDR3 has 17 amino acids.

In the case of this clonotype: A read error may account for a junction end that differs from germline. The chain employs TRBV5-1 and TRBJ1-5; the D gene is possibly TRBD1 (6 bases). The CDR3 is made up of 13 amino acids. Per the germline V gene, CDR1 is SGHRS and CDR2 is YFSETQ. The CDR3 DNA reads as TGTGCCAGCAGTCCGCAGGGGACTCAGCCCCAGCATTTT. It is translated as CASSPQGTQPQHF.